Listed below are T cell receptor beta chains from one sample, sequenced in a study of T cells in Graves' hyperthyroidism and ophthalmopathy. One entry per CDR3 protein, called by TCRdb with MiXCR from the multiplex PCR reads. The profile shows some 620,000 distinct CDR3 sequences, about 17% of them singletons. The sequencing sample was made of blood. The receptors originated from a woman aged 25 to 45 with Graves' hyperthyroidism. Each CDR3 is given with its conserved first and last residue. The order of the fields is J gene, clone size, D gene, V gene, CDR3 protein, CDR3 DNA. The D gene is left open where the match is weak. Clone size is stated in some rows and not others, as once, few, many or a class when expanded.

j_call: TRBJ2-1; clone_size: many; d_call: -; v_call: TRBV27; cdr3_aa: CASNPAGGNEQFF; cdr3_nt: TGTGCCAGCAATCCGGCGGGCGGCAATGAGCAGTTCTTC
j_call: TRBJ2-5; clone_size: -; d_call: -; v_call: TRBV4-3; cdr3_aa: CASSQELGGETQYF; cdr3_nt: TGCGCCAGCAGCCAAGAATTGGGTGGAGAGACCCAGTACTTC
j_call: TRBJ2-7; clone_size: -; d_call: -; v_call: TRBV19; cdr3_aa: CASTSADNYEQYF; cdr3_nt: TGTGCCAGTACCTCCGCCGACAACTACGAGCAGTACTTC
j_call: TRBJ1-1; clone_size: many; d_call: -; v_call: TRBV11-2; cdr3_aa: CASSLTDSSPSEAFF; cdr3_nt: TGTGCCAGCAGCTTGACAGATTCTAGCCCCTCTGAAGCTTTCTTT
j_call: TRBJ2-1; clone_size: few; d_call: TRBD2; v_call: TRBV7-6; cdr3_aa: CASSLGGGLSYNEQFF; cdr3_nt: TGTGCCAGCAGCTTAGGCGGGGGGCTCTCCTACAATGAGCAGTTCTTC
j_call: TRBJ2-1; clone_size: many; d_call: -; v_call: TRBV5-1; cdr3_aa: CASSLVASSSYNEQFF; cdr3_nt: TGCGCCAGCAGCTTGGTGGCTAGCAGCTCCTACAATGAGCAGTTCTTC
j_call: TRBJ2-3; clone_size: many; d_call: TRBD2; v_call: TRBV2; cdr3_aa: CASRRLAGGTDTQYF; cdr3_nt: TGTGCCAGCAGGCGACTAGCGGGAGGCACAGATACGCAGTATTTT
j_call: TRBJ2-1; clone_size: -; d_call: -; v_call: TRBV7-2; cdr3_aa: CASSFYICSAPKTSVQFF; cdr3_nt: -
j_call: TRBJ2-7; clone_size: -; d_call: -; v_call: TRBV2; cdr3_aa: CASTGGYNEQYF; cdr3_nt: TGTGCCAGCACCGGAGGTTATAACGAGCAGTACTTC
j_call: TRBJ2-7; clone_size: -; d_call: -; v_call: TRBV4-3; cdr3_aa: CASSQGLESHYEQYF; cdr3_nt: TGCGCCAGCAGCCAAGGACTAGAGTCCCACTACGAGCAGTACTTC
j_call: TRBJ2-7; clone_size: few; d_call: -; v_call: TRBV20-1; cdr3_aa: CSASLQGTYEQYF; cdr3_nt: TGCAGTGCTAGTCTACAGGGTACCTACGAGCAGTACTTC
j_call: TRBJ2-7; clone_size: -; d_call: TRBD1; v_call: TRBV7-9; cdr3_aa: CASSLIRTGDSYEQYF; cdr3_nt: TGTGCCAGCAGCTTAATCCGAACAGGGGACTCCTACGAGCAGTACTTC
j_call: TRBJ2-7; clone_size: few; d_call: TRBD2; v_call: TRBV4-2; cdr3_aa: CASSQDPRLAGGPHEQYF; cdr3_nt: TGTGCCAGCAGCCAGGATCCGAGGCTAGCGGGAGGGCCCCACGAGCAGTACTTC
j_call: TRBJ2-5; clone_size: -; d_call: -; v_call: TRBV5-6; cdr3_aa: CASSRGSGTQYF; cdr3_nt: TGTGCCAGCAGCCGGGGTAGCGGGACCCAGTACTTC
j_call: TRBJ2-7; clone_size: -; d_call: TRBD1; v_call: TRBV29-1; cdr3_aa: CSVEDRGRSYEQYF; cdr3_nt: TGCAGCGTTGAAGACAGGGGGCGCTCCTACGAGCAGTACTTC
j_call: TRBJ2-3; clone_size: -; d_call: TRBD1; v_call: TRBV27; cdr3_aa: CASSPRTGPDTQYF; cdr3_nt: TGTGCCAGCAGTCCCCGGACAGGGCCAGATACGCAGTATTTT
j_call: TRBJ2-3; clone_size: -; d_call: TRBD2; v_call: TRBV11-3; cdr3_aa: CASSPGLGTSTDAQYF; cdr3_nt: TGTGCCAGCAGCCCCGGACTCGGGACTAGCACAGATGCGCAGTATTTT
j_call: TRBJ2-1; clone_size: many; d_call: -; v_call: TRBV11-2; cdr3_aa: CASSTRAQGGIGNEQFF; cdr3_nt: TGTGCCAGCAGCACACGGGCCCAGGGGGGAATTGGAAATGAGCAGTTCTTC
j_call: TRBJ2-1; clone_size: -; d_call: TRBD2; v_call: TRBV20-1; cdr3_aa: CSARGGLAGGLVYNEQFF; cdr3_nt: TGCAGTGCTAGGGGGGGGCTAGCGGGAGGGTTAGTCTACAATGAGCAGTTCTTC
j_call: TRBJ2-7; clone_size: -; d_call: -; v_call: TRBV5-1; cdr3_aa: CASSTTPQVYEQYF; cdr3_nt: TGCGCCAGCAGCACAACCCCTCAGGTCTACGAGCAGTACTTC
j_call: TRBJ2-4; clone_size: few; d_call: TRBD1; v_call: TRBV20-1; cdr3_aa: CSASAGQGDIQYF; cdr3_nt: TGCAGTGCTTCGGCGGGACAGGGAGACATTCAGTACTTC
j_call: TRBJ2-1; clone_size: many; d_call: TRBD2; v_call: TRBV3-1; cdr3_aa: CASSDTSGPYNEQFF; cdr3_nt: TGTGCCAGCAGCGATACTAGCGGGCCCTACAATGAGCAGTTCTTC
j_call: TRBJ2-1; clone_size: many; d_call: -; v_call: TRBV29-1; cdr3_aa: CSGGSYNEQFF; cdr3_nt: TGCAGCGGGGGGTCCTACAATGAGCAGTTCTTC
j_call: TRBJ1-2; clone_size: few; d_call: TRBD1; v_call: TRBV28; cdr3_aa: CASSPSGQGISHYGYTF; cdr3_nt: TGTGCCAGCAGCCCCTCGGGACAGGGCATATCCCACTATGGCTACACCTTC